Each of the 26 T cell receptor beta chains below was sequenced from the same sample in a study of T cells in Graves' hyperthyroidism and ophthalmopathy. The source material, RNA transcripts, was used to amplify TCR beta CDR3 regions. The primer set for the first-round RT-PCR of the TCR CDR3 was HTBI. TCRdb passed the multiplex PCR reads through MiXCR, listing each CDR3 protein once. This sample carries 600,000 or so distinct CDR3 sequences, around 16% of them seen once, and the ten largest clones take less than 4.5%. Specimen: blood. The receptor source for this set is a woman aged 30 to 39 with Graves' hyperthyroidism.

This clonotype was detected only once. V usage is TRBV29-1 and J usage is TRBJ1-4, with 8 nucleotides matching TRBD1. This CDR3 is built from 13 residues. V shed 7 bases and J 4 bases; nucleotides not matched to a gene: 5. Germline V gene data show CDR1 as SQVTM and CDR2 as ANQGSEA. The DNA of the CDR3 is TGCAGCGCTGGGGACAGGAATAATGAAAAACTGTTTTTT. Protein product: CSAGDRNNEKLFF. The whole variable domain, filled in from reference TRBV29-1 and TRBJ1-4, reads SAVISQKPSRDICQRGTSLTIQCQVDSQVTMMFWYRQQPGQSLTLIATANQGSEATYESGFVIDKFPISRPNLTFSTLTVSNMSPEDSSIYLCSAGDRNNEKLFFGSGTQLSVL.

A single count supports this clonotype. The chain has TRBV20-1 and TRBJ2-4; D call uncertain. Per germline, CDR1 DFQATT and CDR2 SNEGSKA (reference sequence). The CDR3 covers 15 residues. V gave up 0 bases and J gave up 0 bases, with 9 bases separating them. CDR3 nucleotides: TGCAGTGCTAGAGATCCAGCTCTAGCCAAAAACATTCAGTACTTC. Its translation: CSARDPALAKNIQYF.

This clonotype was seen a few times. J is TRBJ1-5 and V is TRBV20-1; D might be TRBD1 (5 bases). CDR1 is DFQATT, CDR2 SNEGSKA, per germline (reference sequence). Trimming removed 2 bases at V and 7 bases at J, with 12 bases between. This CDR3 has 13 amino acids. As DNA, the CDR3 is TGCAGTGCTAGAATGGGGGTAGGCCAGCCCCAGCATTTT. The encoded protein is CSARMGVGQPQHF.

This clonotype came up many times. The chain links TRBV2 to TRBJ2-3; 8 bases are a match to TRBD2. Trimming cost V 10 bases and J 0 bases; bases outside gene matches: 6. The CDR3 covers 14 residues. Per the germline V gene, CDR1 is SNHLY and CDR2 is FYNNEI. DNA of the CDR3: TGTGCCAAACAACGGGAGGGCAGCACAGATACGCAGTATTTT. It is translated as CAKQREGSTDTQYF.

V gene TRBV19 combines with J gene TRBJ2-2, with 11 bases fitting TRBD2. V was pared by 0 bases and J by 6 bases, with 0 bases of the junction left unmatched. CDR1 is LNHDA and CDR2 is SQIVND in the germline V gene (reference sequence). This CDR3 spans 15 amino acids. The chain's CDR3 is CASSIELAGAGELFF. CDR3 bases: TGTGCCAGTAGTATAGAACTAGCGGGAGCCGGGGAGCTGTTTTTT.

This clonotype was seen a handful of times. The chain employs TRBV6-1 and TRBJ2-7, with D possibly being TRBD1 (5 bases). This CDR3 spans 13 amino acids. The germline V gene has CDR1 MNHNS and CDR2 SASEGT. Between the trimmed V and J ends, which lost 1 base and 2 bases, there was a span of 6 bases. For the CDR3, the DNA is TGTGCCAGCAGTGAAGGGACAACCTACGAGCAGTACTTC. As protein: CASSEGTTYEQYF.

Ten or more counts support this clonotype. This chain joins TRBV10-3 and TRBJ1-1; D is undetermined. CDR3 length equals 13 residues. Per the germline V gene, CDR1 is ENHRY and CDR2 is SYGVKD. The germline V and J ends were trimmed by 5 bases and 0 bases, with 7 bases remaining between them. CDR3 in amino acids: CAISTEMNTEAFF. CDR3 sequence (DNA): TGTGCCATCAGTACGGAAATGAACACTGAAGCTTTCTTT.

The CDR3 sequence is CASSIPGGANYGYTF. The DNA of the CDR3 is TGTGCCAGTAGTATTCCAGGGGGCGCGAACTATGGCTACACCTTC. This chain joins TRBV19 and TRBJ1-2; 8 bases are a match to TRBD1. Germline CDR1 reads LNHDA; CDR2 reads SQIVND (reference sequence). The CDR3 consists of 15 residues. With V trimmed by 3 bases and J by 2 bases, 5 bases remained unmatched.

This clonotype was detected ten times or more. The genes are TRBV20-1 and TRBJ2-5; D may be TRBD1 or TRBD2 (6 bases each). This CDR3 region has 14 residues. V lost 3 bases and J 5 bases, leaving 16 bases between the germline ends. Per germline, CDR1 DFQATT and CDR2 SNEGSKA (reference sequence). The CDR3 region has the DNA TGCAGTGCTAGTTTAAGGCGAGGGGGGGAGACCCAGTACTTC. As protein: CSASLRRGGETQYF.

This clonotype was detected only a few times. The chain's CDR3 is CASRGGTSSYNEQFF. CDR3 coding DNA: TGTGCCAGCAGAGGGGGGACTAGCTCCTACAATGAGCAGTTCTTC. V gene TRBV6-1 combines with J gene TRBJ2-1, with 8 bases identical to TRBD2. Trimming at V came to 6 bases and at J to 0 bases, leaving 4 bases not matched to a gene. The CDR3 loop spans 15 amino acids. In germline, CDR1 is MNHNS, CDR2 SASEGT.

This chain joins TRBV19 and TRBJ2-1, with 7 bases lining up with TRBD1. Trimming removed 3 bases from V and 0 bases from J; junction bases left unmatched: 2. The CDR3 loop spans 15 amino acids. Germline CDR1 reads LNHDA; CDR2 reads SQIVND (reference sequence). Here the CDR3 DNA reads TGTGCCAGTAGTATGGGACAGAGCTCCTACAATGAGCAGTTCTTC. It codes for CASSMGQSSYNEQFF.

This clonotype came up many times. Germline is not matched at one junction end, which may reflect a read error. The rearrangement joins TRBV5-1 to TRBJ1-1; the D gene is possibly TRBD1 (5 bases). CDR3 length: 14 residues. The germline gives CDR1 SGHRS, CDR2 YFSETQ. The CDR3 coding sequence is TGTGCCAGCAGTTTGTCCAGGGTGAACACTGAAGCTTTCTTT. This gives the protein CASSLSRVNTEAFF.

In this sample, this clonotype turned up many times. The rearrangement uses TRBV5-1 and TRBJ2-3, with 13 bases fitting TRBD2. Germline loops: CDR1 SGHRS, CDR2 YFSETQ. This CDR3 comprises 17 residues. After removal of 3 bases from V and 4 bases from J, the junction contained 8 bases not matched to a gene. The CDR3 coding sequence is TGCGCCAGCAGCTCGATAACTAGCGGGAGGGCGTCAGATACGCAGTATTTT. This codes for CASSSITSGRASDTQYF.

V is TRBV20-1 and J is TRBJ2-7; D uncertain. This CDR3 has 10 amino acids. The V end lost 6 bases, the J end lost 6 bases, and 9 bases lay between the germline ends. CDR1 is DFQATT, CDR2 SNEGSKA, per germline (reference sequence). As DNA, the CDR3 is TGCAGTGCCCCCCCCCCCGAGCAGTACTTC. It specifies CSAPPPEQYF.

This clonotype was counted only a few times. The V and J genes are TRBV20-1 and TRBJ2-7, with 11 bases lining up with TRBD1. The V gene end was trimmed by 5 bases and the J gene end by 5 bases; junction bases not matched to a gene: 5. The CDR3 runs 13 residues. CDR1 DFQATT and CDR2 SNEGSKA come from the germline V gene (reference sequence). This chain's CDR3 is CSAGQGATNEQYF. CDR3 nucleotides: TGCAGTGCTGGACAGGGGGCGACGAACGAGCAGTACTTC.

This clonotype showed up many times. CDR3 sequence (DNA): TGTGCCAGTAAGCTTCCTAGCACAGATACGCAGTATTTT. It codes for CASKLPSTDTQYF. The chain has TRBV19 and TRBJ2-3; D unresolved. V was trimmed by 7 bases and J by 0 bases, leaving 8 bases between them. Looked up from germline, CDR1 is LNHDA and CDR2 is SQIVND (reference sequence). The length of the CDR3 is 13 residues.

The V and J genes are TRBV4-2 and TRBJ2-7, with D perhaps TRBD2 (6 bases). CDR3 size: 14 residues. Trimming stripped 1 base from V and 3 bases from J, with 10 bases between. Germline lookup yields CDR1 LGHNA and CDR2 YNFKEQ. Here the CDR3 DNA reads TGTGCCAGCAGCCAAGGTGGCGGGAACTACGAGCAGTACTTC. Its protein product is CASSQGGGNYEQYF.

Regarding this clonotype: The junction departs from germline at one end; a sequencing error may be responsible. In DNA form, the CDR3 reads TGTGCCAACAGTTACGAGGACCCCCAAAACTATGGCTACACCTTC. Translation gives CANSYEDPQNYGYTF. The chain recombines TRBV6-5 with TRBJ1-2, with D uncertain. Looked up from germline, CDR1 is MNHEY and CDR2 is SVGAGI. This CDR3 has 15 residues.

The rearrangement links TRBV7-2 to TRBJ2-3, with 10 bases lining up with TRBD2. Losses at the gene ends were 6 bases for V and 0 bases for J; bases not matched to a gene: 6. Germline loops: CDR1 SGHTA, CDR2 FQGNSA. The CDR3 has 16 amino acids. In DNA, the CDR3 is TGTGCCAGCAGATCTAGCGGGAGTATTAGCACAGATACGCAGTATTTT. Translated: CASRSSGSISTDTQYF.

The V gene is TRBV20-1, the J gene TRBJ1-5; 7 bases fit TRBD1. V shed 3 bases, J shed 1 base, and the junction held 9 bases outside the gene matches. In germline, CDR1 is DFQATT, CDR2 SNEGSKA (reference sequence). The length of the CDR3 is 16 residues. CDR3 sequence reads: CSASLVRDRSNQPQHF. CDR3 nucleotides: TGCAGTGCTAGCCTTGTCCGGGACAGAAGCAATCAGCCCCAGCATTTT.

The sample holds many counts of this clonotype. V is TRBV12-3 or TRBV12-4 and J is TRBJ2-1; D may be TRBD1 (7 bases). V was shortened by 7 bases and J by 5 bases, with 18 bases between the two germline ends. The CDR3 has 15 residues. CDR3 nucleotide sequence: TGTGCCAGCACCTTGGGACAGCCGGGAGACAATGAGCAGTTCTTC. Its protein product is CASTLGQPGDNEQFF.

This clonotype has only a few counts. The rearrangement joins TRBV13 to TRBJ2-3, with D hard to call. This CDR3 spans 15 amino acids. Germline V gene sequence: CDR1 PRHDT, CDR2 FYEKMQ (reference sequence). Trimming shortened V by 1 base and J by 2 bases, and 10 bases separated the two germline ends. For the CDR3, the DNA is TGTGCCAGCAGCTTAGAGGGTCCTGACACAGATACGCAGTATTTT. It is translated as CASSLEGPDTDTQYF.

This clonotype was picked up many times. This chain connects TRBV28 to TRBJ2-7; 7 bases align to TRBD2. The V gene's germline CDR1 is MDHEN and CDR2 SYDVKM. J lost 3 bases, V lost 5 bases, and 10 bases had no gene match. The CDR3 spans 15 residues. CDR3 residues: CASSQQRLAHYEQYF. The CDR3 coding sequence is TGTGCCAGCAGTCAACAAAGACTAGCTCACTACGAGCAGTACTTC.

The sample holds many counts of this clonotype. The CDR3 protein is CAWSVPRTASGSPLHF. The DNA for the CDR3 is TGTGCCTGGAGTGTACCGAGGACGGCATCTGGTTCACCCCTCCACTTT. This chain joins TRBV30 and TRBJ1-6; D is undetermined. V lost 0 bases, J lost 9 bases, and 18 bases lay in between. CDR1 and CDR2 (germline): GTSNPN, SVGIG (reference sequence). The CDR3 has 16 residues.

This clonotype was seen many times. The chain carries TRBV28 and TRBJ1-2; D perhaps matches TRBD1 (6 bases). CDR3 size: 13 residues. Germline values: CDR1 MDHEN, CDR2 SYDVKM. V lost 4 bases to trimming and J lost 5 bases, with 11 bases between them. In DNA, the CDR3 is TGTGCCAGCAGTTCGACAGGTCCATATGGCTACACCTTC. This gives the protein CASSSTGPYGYTF.

The chain uses TRBV6-1 and TRBJ2-7, with D possibly TRBD2 on 6 matching bases. The CDR3 loop spans 14 amino acids. Germline V gives CDR1 MNHNS, CDR2 SASEGT. V shed 5 bases and J shed 4 bases, with 15 bases lying between them. This CDR3 is CASSYRRGQYEQYF. Written as DNA, the CDR3 is TGTGCCAGCAGTTACAGGCGGGGTCAGTACGAGCAGTACTTC.